The entry below describes one T cell receptor (beta chain). Its target is unknown. This record belongs to a study of blood T cells in healthy people across ages. Overall study findings and caveats: Relative to aged donors, long-lived donors carried more naive CD4+ cells and displayed higher diversity.

Each individual donor underwent a draw of ten milliliters of peripheral blood. The CDR3 is made up of 16 amino acids. V lost 2 bases, J lost 8 bases, and 6 bases stayed unmatched. CDR1 and CDR2 (germline): MNHEY, SVGAGI. For the second PCR, which ran for about 7 to 11 cycles, a sample-barcoded 5' primer and a J-beta primer mix were used. Carrying 12 random nucleotides, a template-switch adaptor labeled each individual cDNA molecule. One entry per CDR3 protein results from TCRdb running MiXCR on the 5' RACE reads. The data show 1.4 million to 1.5 million distinct CDR3 sequences, 42% seen once. V and J are TRBV6-5 and TRBJ2-1, with 13 nucleotides matching TRBD2. This sequence was found in a woman under 30 in good health. What was sequenced was blood. The CDR3 loop is CASSYTTSGGAYEQFF. The DNA for the CDR3 is TGTGCCAGCAGTTACACCACTAGCGGGGGGGCATATGAGCAGTTCTTC.